This T cell receptor beta chain was recovered during a study of CD8+CD57+ T cells in acquired aplastic anemia. Germline V gives CDR1 SGHTA, CDR2 FQGNSA. CDR3 size: 15 residues. Trimming at V came to 4 bases and at J to 13 bases, leaving 14 bases not matched to a gene. For sequencing, patients were chosen who had shown expansion of CD8+CD57+ cells by flow cytometry. The TCR beta profiling, which covered VDJ combination and CDR3 sequence, was carried out using genomic DNA as the template. From the reads, TCRdb called clonotypes with MiXCR, one entry per CDR3 protein. The sample holds about 260,000 distinct CDR3 sequences, 65% to 90% seen once.

The source of this sequence is a human donor with aplastic anemia. What was sequenced was sorted CD4+, CD8+, or CD8+CD57+ T cells (not recorded which) from PBMCs. This chain links TRBV7-2 with TRBJ2-1; TRBD1 matches at 9 bases. As DNA, the CDR3 is TGTGCCAGCAGCTGGGGACAGGGCACAAACTATGGCCAGTTCTTC. This translates into CASSWGQGTNYGQFF.